This T cell receptor (beta chain) was observed in a study of T cell responses to AZD1222 COVID-19 vaccine. Study conclusions and caveats: Baseline serostatus was positive in only a handful of AZD1222 recipients. Samples come after the peak T cell response, not at day 14. Donors were chiefly white British, with a greater number of females, and clonal diversity was perhaps underestimated.

Concerning this clone itself: Its antigen is unidentified.

Sequencing was performed with immunoSEQ multiplex PCR; in TCRdb, only in-frame clones are kept and a portion is missing. The sample carries about 130,000 clones, approximately 90% recorded once. The CDR3 loop spans 15 amino acids. V shed 3 bases and J shed 2 bases, with 14 bases lying between them. Germline CDR1 reads SGHNT; CDR2 reads YYREEE (reference sequence). The receptor was derived from an adult in good health. V gene TRBV5-4 combines with J gene TRBJ1-1, with D possibly TRBD1 on 6 matching bases. The sequenced sample was peripheral blood, obtained on day 0 of AZD1222 vaccination. The DNA for the CDR3 is TGTGCCAGCAGCTCATATAGACAGGCTAACACTGAAGCTTTCTTT. Translating it yields CASSSYRQANTEAFF. Together with reference TRBV5-4 and TRBJ1-1, the CDR3 gives the full variable domain: ETGVTQSPTHLIKTRGQQVTLRCSSQSGHNTVSWYQQALGQGPQFIFQYYREEENGRGNFPPRFSGLQFPNYSSELNVNALELDDSALYLCASSSYRQANTEAFFGQGTRLTVV.